This entry concerns a single TCR beta chain. The antigen is undetermined. CDR3 size: 13 residues. Trimming took 2 bases from V and 5 from J, leaving 12 bases between them. Germline CDR1 reads GTSNPN; CDR2 reads SVGIG (reference sequence). Each single cDNA molecule received a unique molecular identifier. TCRdb itself ran the 5' RACE reads through MiXCR, one entry per CDR3 protein. The repertoire holds 74,000 or so distinct CDR3 sequences, with about 13% as singletons. These data belong to a study of early T cells in non-severe SARS-CoV-2 infection. At the level of the study: Sequenced bulk RNA came from whole blood that was unsorted, and chains were unpaired. Findings and caveats of the study: Matching with VDJdb favored anti-spike CD8 responses (missing private and CD4 specificities).

The sequence derives from an adult who was a healthcare worker with PCR-confirmed SARS-CoV-2 infection or an uninfected control (not recorded which). The sequencing input was whole blood. The chain recombines TRBV30 with TRBJ1-1; possibly TRBD1 for D (6 bases). In DNA form, the CDR3 reads TGTGCCTGGAGTCGGACAGAAAGGACTGAAGCTTTCTTT. The encoded protein is CAWSRTERTEAFF.